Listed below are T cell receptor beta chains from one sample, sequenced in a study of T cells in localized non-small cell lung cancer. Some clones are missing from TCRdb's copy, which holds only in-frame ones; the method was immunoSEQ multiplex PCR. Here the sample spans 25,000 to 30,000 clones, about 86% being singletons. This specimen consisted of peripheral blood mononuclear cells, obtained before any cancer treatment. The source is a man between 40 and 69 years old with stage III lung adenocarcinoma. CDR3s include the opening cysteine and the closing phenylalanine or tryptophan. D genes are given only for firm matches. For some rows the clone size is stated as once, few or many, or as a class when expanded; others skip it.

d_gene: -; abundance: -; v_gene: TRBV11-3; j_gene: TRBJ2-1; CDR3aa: CASSLDQSGGYNEQFF; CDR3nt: TGTGCCAGCAGCTTAGATCAGAGTGGCGGGTACAATGAGCAGTTCTTC
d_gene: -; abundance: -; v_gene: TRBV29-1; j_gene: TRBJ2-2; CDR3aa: CSVEGGSYSNTGELFF; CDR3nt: TGCAGCGTTGAAGGCGGATCATATTCGAACACCGGGGAGCTGTTTTTT
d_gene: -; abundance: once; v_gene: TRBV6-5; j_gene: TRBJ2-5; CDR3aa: CASSYSQGRETQYF; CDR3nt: TGTGCCAGCAGTTACTCGCAGGGTCGAGAGACCCAGTACTTC
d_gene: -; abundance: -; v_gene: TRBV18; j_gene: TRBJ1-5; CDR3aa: CASSPNDGGHQPQHF; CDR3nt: TGTGCCAGCTCACCAAACGACGGAGGCCATCAGCCCCAGCATTTT
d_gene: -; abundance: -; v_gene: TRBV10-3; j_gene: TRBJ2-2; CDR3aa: CATRPRNTGELFF; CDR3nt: TGTGCCACGCGCCCCAGGAACACCGGGGAGCTGTTTTTT
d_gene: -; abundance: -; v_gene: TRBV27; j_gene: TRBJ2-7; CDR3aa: CASSLGGPDVDEQYF; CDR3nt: TGTGCCAGCAGTTTGGGAGGACCGGACGTCGACGAGCAGTACTTC
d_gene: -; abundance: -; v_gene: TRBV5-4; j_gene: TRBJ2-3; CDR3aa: CASSRDSTDTQYF; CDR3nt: TGTGCCAGCAGTAGGGACAGCACAGATACGCAGTATTTT
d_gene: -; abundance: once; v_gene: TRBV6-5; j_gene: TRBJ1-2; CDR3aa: CASSFSGDYGYTF; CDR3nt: TGTGCCAGCAGCTTCTCGGGGGACTATGGCTACACCTTC
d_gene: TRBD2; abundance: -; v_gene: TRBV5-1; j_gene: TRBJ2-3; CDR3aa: CASSQSPSGGTDTQYF; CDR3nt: TGCGCCAGCAGCCAATCCCCCAGCGGGGGTACAGATACGCAGTATTTT
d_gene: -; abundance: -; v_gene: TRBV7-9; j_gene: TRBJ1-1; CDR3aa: CASSLSAGGNTEAFF; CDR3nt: TGTGCCAGCAGCTTGTCGGCCGGGGGGAACACTGAAGCTTTCTTT
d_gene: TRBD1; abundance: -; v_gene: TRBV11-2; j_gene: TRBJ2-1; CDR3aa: CASSLGTGLSNEQFF; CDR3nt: TGTGCCAGCAGCTTAGGGACAGGGCTTAGCAATGAGCAGTTCTTC
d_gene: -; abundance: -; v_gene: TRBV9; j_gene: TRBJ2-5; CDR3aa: CASSVSWGDQETQYF; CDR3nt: TGTGCCAGCAGCGTAAGTTGGGGAGACCAAGAGACCCAGTACTTC
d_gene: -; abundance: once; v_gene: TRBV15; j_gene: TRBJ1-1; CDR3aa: CATSRPAIPEAFF; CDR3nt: TGTGCCACCAGCAGACCAGCCATCCCTGAAGCTTTCTTT
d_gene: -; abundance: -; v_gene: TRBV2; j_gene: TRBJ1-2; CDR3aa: CASSRTQGVGGYTF; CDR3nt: TGTGCCAGCAGCCGAACCCAGGGTGTGGGTGGCTACACCTTC
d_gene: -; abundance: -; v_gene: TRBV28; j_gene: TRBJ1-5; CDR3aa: CASKILGSYQPQHF; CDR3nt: TGTGCCAGCAAAATCCTGGGAAGTTATCAGCCCCAGCATTTT
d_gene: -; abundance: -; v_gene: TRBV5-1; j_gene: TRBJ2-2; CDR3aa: CASSLYRDTGELFF; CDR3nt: TGCGCCAGCAGCCTATATAGGGACACCGGGGAGCTGTTTTTT
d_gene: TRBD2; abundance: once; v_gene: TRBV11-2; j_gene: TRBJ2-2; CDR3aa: CASSSLRAGGPGELFF; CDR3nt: TGTGCCAGCAGCTCCCTTAGAGCGGGAGGGCCCGGGGAGCTGTTTTTT
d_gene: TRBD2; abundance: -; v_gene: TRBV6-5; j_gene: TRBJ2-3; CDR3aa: CASSYIGGGTDTQYF; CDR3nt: TGTGCCAGCAGTTACATCGGCGGGGGGACAGATACGCAGTATTTT
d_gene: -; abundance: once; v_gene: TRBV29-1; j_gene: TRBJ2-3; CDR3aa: CSVYQGFSDTQYF; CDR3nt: TGCAGCGTTTACCAGGGTTTCTCAGATACGCAGTATTTT
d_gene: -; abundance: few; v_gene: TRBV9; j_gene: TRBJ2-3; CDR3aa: CASSVADGQTDTQYF; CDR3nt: TGTGCCAGCAGCGTAGCGGATGGACAGACAGATACGCAGTATTTT
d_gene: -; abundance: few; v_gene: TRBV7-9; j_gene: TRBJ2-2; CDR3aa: CASSLGTGTANTGELFF; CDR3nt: TGTGCCAGCAGCTTAGGGACCGGGACGGCAAACACCGGGGAGCTGTTTTTT
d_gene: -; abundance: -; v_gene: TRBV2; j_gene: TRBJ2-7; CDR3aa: CASSKEGGGRGEQYF; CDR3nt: TGTGCCAGCAGTAAAGAAGGGGGCGGGAGAGGCGAGCAGTACTTC
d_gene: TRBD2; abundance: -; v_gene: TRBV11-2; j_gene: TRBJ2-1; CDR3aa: CASSLEGSGSSYNEQFF; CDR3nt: TGTGCCAGCAGCTTAGAGGGGAGCGGGAGTAGTTACAATGAGCAGTTCTTC
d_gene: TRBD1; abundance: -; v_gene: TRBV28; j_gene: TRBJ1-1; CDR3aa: CASSLPGTGSFF; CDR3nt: TGTGCCAGCAGTTTACCCGGGACAGGGAGCTTCTTT
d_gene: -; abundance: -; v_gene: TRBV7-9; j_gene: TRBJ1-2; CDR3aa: CASSPPGPREYYGYTF; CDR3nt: TGTGCCAGCAGCCCACCGGGGCCAAGGGAGTATTATGGCTACACCTTC
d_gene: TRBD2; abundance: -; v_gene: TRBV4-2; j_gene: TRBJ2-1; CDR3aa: CASSQDEIFGTSGYNEQFF; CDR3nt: TGTGCCAGCAGCCAAGACGAAATTTTCGGGACTAGCGGTTACAATGAGCAGTTCTTC
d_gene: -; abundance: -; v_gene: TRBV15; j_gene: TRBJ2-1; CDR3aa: CATSRAKTGAYNEQFF; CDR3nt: TGTGCCACCAGCAGAGCTAAAACGGGCGCCTACAATGAGCAGTTCTTC
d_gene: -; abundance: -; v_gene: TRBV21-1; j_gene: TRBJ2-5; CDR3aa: CASSKGTSTDQETQYF; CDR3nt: TGTGCCAGCAGCAAAGGGACAAGCACAGATCAAGAGACCCAGTACTTC
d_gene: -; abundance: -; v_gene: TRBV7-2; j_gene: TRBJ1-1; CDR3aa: CASSLRHGGRAEAFF; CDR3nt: TGTGCCAGCAGCCTCCGTCACGGCGGCCGGGCAGAAGCTTTCTTT
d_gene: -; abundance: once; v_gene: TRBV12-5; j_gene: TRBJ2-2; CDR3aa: CASGLRPEVGELFF; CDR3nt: TGTGCTAGTGGTTTGAGACCAGAGGTCGGGGAGCTGTTTTTT
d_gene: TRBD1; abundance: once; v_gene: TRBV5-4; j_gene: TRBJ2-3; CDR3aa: CASSLIQGRTDTQYF; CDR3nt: TGTGCCAGCAGTCTTATACAGGGGCGCACAGATACGCAGTATTTT
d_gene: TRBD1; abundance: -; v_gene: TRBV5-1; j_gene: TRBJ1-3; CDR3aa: CASSLDVGQLGNTIYF; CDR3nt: TGCGCCAGCAGCTTGGATGTGGGACAGCTTGGAAACACCATATATTTT
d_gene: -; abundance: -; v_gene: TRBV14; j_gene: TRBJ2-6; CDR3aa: CASSQPLTGPANVLTF; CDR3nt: TGTGCCAGCAGCCAGCCTCTTACAGGGCCGGCCAACGTCCTGACTTTC
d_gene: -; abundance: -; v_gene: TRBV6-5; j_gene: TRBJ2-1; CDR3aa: CASRNPGSYNEQFF; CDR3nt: TGTGCCAGCAGAAACCCTGGCTCCTACAATGAGCAGTTCTTC
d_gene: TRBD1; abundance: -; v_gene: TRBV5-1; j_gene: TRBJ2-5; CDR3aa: CASSSNTGDQETQYF; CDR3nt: TGCGCCAGCAGCTCGAATACAGGGGACCAAGAGACCCAGTACTTC
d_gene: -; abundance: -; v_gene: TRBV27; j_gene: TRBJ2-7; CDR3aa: CASSTSWGNEQYF; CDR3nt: TGTGCCAGCAGCACGTCGTGGGGGAACGAGCAGTACTTC
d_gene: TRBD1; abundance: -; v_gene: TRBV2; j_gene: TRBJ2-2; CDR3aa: CASRDRPNTGELFF; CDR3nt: TGTGCCAGCAGGGACAGGCCGAACACCGGGGAGCTGTTTTTT
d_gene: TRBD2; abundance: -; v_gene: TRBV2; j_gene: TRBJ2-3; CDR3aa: CASSPGLAGISTDTQYF; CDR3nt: TGTGCCAGCAGTCCCGGACTAGCGGGGATTAGCACAGATACGCAGTATTTT
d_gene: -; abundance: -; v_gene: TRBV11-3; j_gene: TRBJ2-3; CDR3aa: CASSSAAATDTQYF; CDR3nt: TGTGCCAGCAGCTCCGCTGCCGCCACAGATACGCAGTATTTT
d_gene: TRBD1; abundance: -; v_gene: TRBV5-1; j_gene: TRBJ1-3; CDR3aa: CASSSGQGTNTIYF; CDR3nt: TGCGCCAGCAGCTCCGGACAGGGGACAAACACCATATATTTT
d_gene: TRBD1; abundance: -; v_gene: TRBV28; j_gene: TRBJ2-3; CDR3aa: CASGQGGTDTQYF; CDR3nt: TGTGCCTCGGGACAGGGGGGCACAGATACGCAGTATTTT
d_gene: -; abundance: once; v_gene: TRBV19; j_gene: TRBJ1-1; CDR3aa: CASTRLETGHTEAFF; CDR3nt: TGTGCCAGTACTAGATTAGAAACAGGGCACACTGAAGCTTTCTTT
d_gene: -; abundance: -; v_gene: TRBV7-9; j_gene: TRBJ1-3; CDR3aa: CASSSQGGNTIYF; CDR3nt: TGTGCCAGCAGCTCTCAGGGAGGAAACACCATATATTTT
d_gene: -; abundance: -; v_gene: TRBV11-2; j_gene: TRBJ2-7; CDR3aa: CASSFLLSGGDSYEQYF; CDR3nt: TGTGCCAGCAGCTTCCTACTTAGCGGAGGGGACTCCTACGAGCAGTACTTC
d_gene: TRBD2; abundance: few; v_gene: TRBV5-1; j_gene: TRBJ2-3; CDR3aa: CASSLATSGGASTDTQYF; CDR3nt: TGCGCCAGCAGCTTGGCTACTAGCGGGGGGGCTAGCACAGATACGCAGTATTTT
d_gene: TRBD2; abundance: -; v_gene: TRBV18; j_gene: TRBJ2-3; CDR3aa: CASSRGTSGSLDTQYF; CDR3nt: TGTGCCAGCTCACGCGGGACTAGCGGGAGTCTGGATACGCAGTATTTT
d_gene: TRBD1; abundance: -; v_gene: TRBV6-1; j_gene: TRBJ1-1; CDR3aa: CASFETGGLGAFF; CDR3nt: TGTGCCAGCTTTGAAACAGGGGGCCTAGGAGCTTTCTTT
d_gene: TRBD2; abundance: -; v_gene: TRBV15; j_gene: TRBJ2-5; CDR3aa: CATSDLLAGAMYQETQYF; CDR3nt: TGTGCCACCAGCGACCTACTAGCGGGAGCGATGTACCAAGAGACCCAGTACTTC
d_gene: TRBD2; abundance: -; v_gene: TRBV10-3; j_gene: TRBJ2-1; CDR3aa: CAIGAISGSANEQFF; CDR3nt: TGTGCCATCGGGGCCATAAGCGGGAGCGCCAATGAGCAGTTCTTC
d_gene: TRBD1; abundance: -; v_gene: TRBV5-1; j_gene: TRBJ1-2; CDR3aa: CASSPGGDGYTF; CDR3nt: TGCGCCAGCAGCCCAGGGGGTGATGGCTACACCTTC
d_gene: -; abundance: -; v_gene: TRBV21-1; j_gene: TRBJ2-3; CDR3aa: CASSFSSGGPDTQYF; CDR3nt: TGTGCCAGCAGCTTCTCCAGCGGGGGCCCCGATACGCAGTATTTT
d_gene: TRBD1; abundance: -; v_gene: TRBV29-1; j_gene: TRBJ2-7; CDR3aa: CSVERDRGLGEQYF; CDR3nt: TGCAGCGTTGAAAGGGACAGGGGTCTTGGGGAGCAGTACTTC
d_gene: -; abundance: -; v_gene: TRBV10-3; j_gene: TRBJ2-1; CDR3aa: CATRQYNEQFF; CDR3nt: TGTGCCACCCGACAGTACAATGAGCAGTTCTTC
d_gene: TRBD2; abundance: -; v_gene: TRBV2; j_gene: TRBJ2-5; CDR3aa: CASSEAGLAAETQYF; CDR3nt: TGTGCCAGCAGTGAAGCGGGACTAGCGGCAGAGACCCAGTACTTC
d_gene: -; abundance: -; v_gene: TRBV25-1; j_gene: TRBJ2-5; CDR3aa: CASSEFRGPETQYF; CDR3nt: TGTGCCAGCAGTGAATTCCGGGGACCGGAGACCCAGTACTTC
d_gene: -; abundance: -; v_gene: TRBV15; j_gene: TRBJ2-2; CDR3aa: CATSRAGVTGELFF; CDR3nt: TGTGCCACCAGCAGAGCGGGGGTCACCGGGGAGCTGTTTTTT
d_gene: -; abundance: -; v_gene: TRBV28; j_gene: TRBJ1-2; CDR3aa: CASSVRQARGGYTF; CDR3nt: TGTGCCAGCAGTGTCAGACAGGCTCGGGGGGGCTACACCTTC
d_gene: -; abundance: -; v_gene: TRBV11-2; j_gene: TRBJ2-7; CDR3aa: CASSFGGYEQYF; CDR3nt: TGTGCCAGCAGCTTCGGGGGCTACGAGCAGTACTTC
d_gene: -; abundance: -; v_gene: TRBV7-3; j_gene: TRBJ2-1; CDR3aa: CASSRGGGSYNEQFF; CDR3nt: TGTGCCAGCAGTCGAGGGGGAGGCTCCTACAATGAGCAGTTCTTC
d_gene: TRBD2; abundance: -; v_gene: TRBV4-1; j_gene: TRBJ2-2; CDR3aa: CASSQEVAGGLTGELFF; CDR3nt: TGCGCCAGCAGCCAAGAGGTAGCGGGAGGGCTCACCGGGGAGCTGTTTTTT